This T cell receptor beta chain was documented in a study of blood T cell repertoires in COVID-19. Study details: The samples span acute and convalescent COVID-19 from the United States, Italy and Spain.

Clones were sequenced by immunoSEQ multiplex PCR, and TCRdb holds only the in-frame ones, with some missing. The table has 150,000 to 200,000 clones, approximately 85% seen once. CDR3 length equals 14 residues. Germline trimming cut 7 bases from V and 3 bases from J; bases unmatched to any gene: 7. Per the germline V gene, CDR1 is MNHEY and CDR2 is SMNVEV (reference sequence). This receptor was obtained from a woman aged 80 or over with acute or convalescent COVID-19. This chain joins TRBV27 and TRBJ2-7, with 9 positions matching TRBD1. The sample was peripheral blood. CDR3 sequence reads: CASTPGTGIYEQYF. The CDR3 DNA reads as TGTGCCAGCACCCCCGGGACAGGGATCTACGAGCAGTACTTC.